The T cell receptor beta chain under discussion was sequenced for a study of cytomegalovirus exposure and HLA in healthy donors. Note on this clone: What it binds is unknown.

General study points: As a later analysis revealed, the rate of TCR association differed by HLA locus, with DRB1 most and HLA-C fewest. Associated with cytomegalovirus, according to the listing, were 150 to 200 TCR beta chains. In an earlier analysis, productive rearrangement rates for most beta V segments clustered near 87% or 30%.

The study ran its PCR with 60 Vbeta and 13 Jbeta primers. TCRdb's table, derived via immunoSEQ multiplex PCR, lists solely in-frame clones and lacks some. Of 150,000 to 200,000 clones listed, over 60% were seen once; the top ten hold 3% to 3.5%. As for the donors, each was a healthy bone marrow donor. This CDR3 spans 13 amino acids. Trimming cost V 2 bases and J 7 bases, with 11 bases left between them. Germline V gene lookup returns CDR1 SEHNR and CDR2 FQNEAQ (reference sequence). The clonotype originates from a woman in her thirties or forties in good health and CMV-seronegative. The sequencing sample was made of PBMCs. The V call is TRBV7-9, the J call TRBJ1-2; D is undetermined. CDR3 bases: TGTGCCAGCAGCTTATCGACTCGGGGTGGCTACACCTTC. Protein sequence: CASSLSTRGGYTF.